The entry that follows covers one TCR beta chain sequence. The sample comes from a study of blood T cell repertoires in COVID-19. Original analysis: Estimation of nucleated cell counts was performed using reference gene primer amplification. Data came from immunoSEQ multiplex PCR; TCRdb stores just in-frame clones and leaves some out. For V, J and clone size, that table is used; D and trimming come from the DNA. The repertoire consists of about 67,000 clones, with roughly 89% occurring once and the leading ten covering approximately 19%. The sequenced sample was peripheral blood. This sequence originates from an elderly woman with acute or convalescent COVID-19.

The CDR3 is CASRPPGGSSYNEQFF. The CDR3 bases are TGTGCCAGCAGGCCTCCGGGCGGGAGTTCCTACAATGAGCAGTTCTTC. The chain links TRBV27 to TRBJ2-1; TRBD2 matches at 7 bases. The germline V gene has CDR1 MNHEY and CDR2 SMNVEV (reference sequence). J gave up 1 base and V 6 bases, and 9 bases lay outside the gene matches. The CDR3 spans 16 residues.